Described below is a single TCR beta chain sequence and its context. Its specificity is not known. This entry comes from a study of T-cell memory formation after mild COVID-19. Notes on the study in general: Most CD4+ clones that shrank were in CM and EM, while CD8+ ones turned up in EMRA. Clones contracting across day 15 to 85 had a balanced CD4/CD8 profile; later expanding clones leaned CD4+.

The CDR3 has 16 residues. V was shortened by 4 bases and J by 13 bases, with 26 bases between the two germline ends. Germline V gene lookup returns CDR1 SGHNT and CDR2 YYREEE (reference sequence). TCRdb reprocessed the 5' RACE reads via MiXCR and lists one record per CDR3 protein. The sample carries roughly 300,000 distinct CDR3 sequences, under 20% recorded once. This TCR derives from a man between 18 and 29 years old who had mild COVID-19 (a few samples of this study predate the infection). Cell type and time point are not known. The chain joins TRBV5-4 to TRBJ1-4; D is unclear. Sample: PBMCs or a T cell subset sorted from them (not recorded which). CDR3 coding DNA: TGTGCCAGCAGCATAAACAGTGCTATATCCCCTGAAGGACTGTTTTTT. This gives the protein CASSINSAISPEGLFF. The full variable domain, with the rest looked up from reference TRBV5-4 and TRBJ1-4, is ETGVTQSPTHLIKTRGQQVTLRCSSQSGHNTVSWYQQALGQGPQFIFQYYREEENGRGNFPPRFSGLQFPNYSSELNVNALELDDSALYLCASSINSAISPEGLFFGSGTQLSVL.